This T cell receptor beta chain comes out of a study of persistence of HIV-infected CD4 T cells. Cells were stimulated with overlapping HIV-1 Gag 15-mer peptides. CD40L/CD69 double-negative CD45RO-high memory CD4+ T cells were collected. Comments on this clone: Its antigen is not known.

Germline CDR1 SNHLY, CDR2 FYNNEI. The CDR3 is made up of 13 amino acids. The V and J ends lost 9 bases and 6 bases, in that order; junction bases with no gene match: 11. The libraries were made with immunoSEQ version 4 in survey mode. The assay was immunoSEQ multiplex PCR, and TCRdb's table has in-frame clones only and misses some. The repertoire includes tens of thousands of clones, about four fifths of them detected once, and approximately 20% sits in the top ten. Sample: CD4+ T cells sorted from PBMCs after 18-hour stimulation, taken from a patient who received antiretroviral therapy. The chain has TRBV2 and TRBJ2-7, with TRBD1 matching over 7 bases. This sequence was found in an adult woman with HIV who was CMV-seropositive. CDR3: CASERDSRSEQYF. CDR3 nucleotides: TGTGCCAGTGAAAGGGACAGCCGCAGCGAGCAGTACTTC.